The next 32 T cell receptor beta chains were all read from a single sample in a study of T cells after yellow fever vaccination. MiXCR, run by TCRdb on the 5' RACE reads, gives a single entry per CDR3 protein. The table lists some 560,000 distinct CDR3 sequences, about a sixth of them singletons. Sequencing used PBMCs, obtained about 5 days after the first yellow fever vaccination. Receptors originate from a man aged 18 to 30 who received the YFV17D yellow fever vaccine.

A word on this clonotype: One junction end disagrees with the germline gene, perhaps due to a read error. The chain carries TRBV20-1 and TRBJ1-1, with TRBD1 as a possible D gene (6 bases). Germline V gene lookup returns CDR1 DFQATT and CDR2 SNEGSKA (reference sequence). The CDR3 runs 14 residues. Here the CDR3 reads CCAREGHKNTEAFF. The CDR3 nucleotides read TGCTGTGCTAGAGAGGGACACAAGAACACTGAAGCTTTCTTT.

V usage is TRBV11-3 and J usage is TRBJ2-7; the D call may be TRBD1 or TRBD2 (5 bases each). The germline V gene has CDR1 SGHNT and CDR2 YENEEA. Trimming left V 4 bases short and J 4 bases short, with 11 bases between. There are 13 residues in the CDR3. CDR3 residues: CASSSRDGYEQYF. The CDR3, as DNA: TGTGCCAGCAGCTCCCGGGACGGATACGAGCAGTACTTC.

The DNA for the CDR3 is TGTGCCAGCAGGGGCTACCTAGGGGAGACCCAGTACTTC. It translates to CASRGYLGETQYF. This chain uses TRBV5-4 with TRBJ2-5; D gene unclear. The CDR3 has 13 amino acids. V lost 5 bases to trimming and J lost 5 bases, with 13 bases between them. Germline CDR1 SGHNT, CDR2 YYREEE (reference sequence).

The sample holds a few counts of this clonotype. The J gene is TRBJ1-1, the V gene TRBV12-3 or TRBV12-4, with 9 bases fitting TRBD1. The junction had 4 bases not matched to a gene; V was cut back by 6 bases and J by 5 bases. CDR3 length: 13 amino acids. CDR3 region: CASSRTGVTEAFF. CDR3 nucleotide sequence: TGTGCCAGCAGCCGGACAGGGGTGACTGAAGCTTTCTTT.

V and J are TRBV6-5 and TRBJ2-3; 11 nucleotides line up with TRBD2. The germline CDR1 and CDR2 sequences are MNHEY and SVGAGI. This CDR3 is 17 amino acids long. After removal of 4 bases from V and 2 bases from J, the junction contained 8 bases not matched to a gene. CDR3 DNA sequence: TGTGCCAGCAGTTCGACGGGACTAGCGGAAGACACAGATACGCAGTATTTT. It translates to CASSSTGLAEDTDTQYF.

The V and J genes are TRBV7-9 and TRBJ2-5; weak D call: TRBD1 (5 bases). With 1 base removed from V and 5 bases from J, the gap between germline ends came to 14 bases. Germline-derived CDR1 and CDR2 are SEHNR and FQNEAQ (reference sequence). There are 15 residues in the CDR3. The CDR3 sequence: CASSLVAQGMETQYF. DNA for the CDR3: TGTGCCAGCAGCTTAGTCGCTCAGGGTATGGAGACCCAGTACTTC.

The genes are TRBV30 and TRBJ1-5; D is unresolved. The CDR3 runs to 14 residues. The V end lost 3 bases, the J end lost 7 bases, and 16 bases lay between the germline ends. CDR1 is GTSNPN and CDR2 is SVGIG in the germline V gene (reference sequence). CDR3 bases: TGTGCCTGGAGCATCGTTGGGGTAGGCCAGCCCCAGCATTTT. Translated, it gives CAWSIVGVGQPQHF.

The rearrangement joins TRBV6-1 to TRBJ1-6; D unclear. The CDR3 has 14 residues. Germline-derived CDR1 and CDR2 are MNHNS and SASEGT. V was cut by 7 bases and J by 8 bases, with 15 bases left in between. The CDR3 sequence: CASTKRYGDSPLHF. In DNA, the CDR3 is TGTGCCAGCACCAAGAGATATGGGGATTCACCCCTCCACTTT.

In its sample, this clonotype was seen a few times. The V call is TRBV7-9, the J call TRBJ2-3; TRBD1 matches at 8 bases. Per germline, CDR1 SEHNR and CDR2 FQNEAQ (reference sequence). V shed 4 bases, J shed 3 bases, and the junction held 9 bases outside the gene matches. The CDR3 contains 16 residues. As DNA, the CDR3 is TGTGCCAGCAGCTACCACAGGGGGTTAAGTACAGATACGCAGTATTTT. Translated, it gives CASSYHRGLSTDTQYF.

A few counts support this clonotype. The chain employs TRBV5-4 and TRBJ2-7, with TRBD1 matching 8 bases. The CDR3 is made up of 14 amino acids. V dropped 4 bases and J dropped 3; count of bases not matched to a gene: 6. Germline CDR1 reads SGHNT; CDR2 reads YYREEE (reference sequence). The CDR3 sequence is CASSRGQANYEQYV. The CDR3, as DNA: TGTGCCAGCAGCAGGGGACAGGCGAACTACGAGCAGTACGTC.

The V and J genes are TRBV12-3 or TRBV12-4 and TRBJ2-5; 7 bases match TRBD2. Trimming removed 5 bases from V and 0 bases from J; junction bases left unmatched: 3. The CDR3 covers 14 residues. Written as DNA, the CDR3 is TGTGCCAGCAGTAGTGGGGGGGACCAAGAGACCCAGTACTTC. Translated, it gives CASSSGGDQETQYF.

This clonotype has just a few counts. The chain uses TRBV28 and TRBJ1-5, with D hard to call. CDR1 is MDHEN and CDR2 is SYDVKM in the germline V gene. The CDR3 is 18 amino acids. V lost 8 bases to trimming and J lost 7 bases, with 30 bases between them. The CDR3 loop is CASRSWSPRTVYGQPQHF. CDR3 bases: TGTGCCAGCCGCAGCTGGTCCCCGCGAACCGTCTACGGGCAGCCCCAGCATTTT.

The table lists this clonotype with a few counts. The V call is TRBV7-2, the J call TRBJ1-2; 7 bases align to TRBD1. Germline CDR1 SGHTA, CDR2 FQGNSA. Trimming at V came to 5 bases and at J to 1 base, leaving 7 bases not matched to a gene. The CDR3 loop spans 15 amino acids. The CDR3 is CASSPRDSRNYGYTF. The CDR3 nucleotides are TGTGCCAGCAGCCCGCGGGACAGCCGTAACTATGGCTACACCTTC.

V is TRBV5-1 and J is TRBJ2-2, with 8 nucleotides matching TRBD1. The CDR3 has 14 amino acids. CDR1 and CDR2 from the germline V gene are SGHRS and YFSETQ. The trim removed 3 bases at V and 6 bases at J, leaving 4 bases unmatched. The CDR3 DNA follows: TGCGCCAGCAGCTGGGACAGGTGGGCCGGGGAGCTGTTTTTT. Protein: CASSWDRWAGELFF. The full variable domain, rest sourced from reference TRBV5-1 and TRBJ2-2, is KAGVTQTPRYLIKTRGQQVTLSCSPISGHRSVSWYQQTPGQGLQFLFEYFSETQRNKGNFPGRFSGRQFSNSRSEMNVSTLELGDSALYLCASSWDRWAGELFFGEGSRLTVL.

This clonotype was picked up a small number of times. This chain connects TRBV3-1 to TRBJ1-1; D gene uncertain. The CDR3 has 11 residues. V was pared by 1 base and J by 11 bases, with 8 bases between. The V gene's germline CDR1 is LGHDT and CDR2 YNNKEL (reference sequence). DNA for the CDR3: TGTGCCAGCAGCCAAGGGGGTACGGCTTTCTTT. Amino acid sequence: CASSQGGTAFF.

J is TRBJ2-6 and V is TRBV18, with D perhaps TRBD1 or TRBD2 (5 bases each). Trimming took 4 bases from V and 4 from J, leaving 5 bases between them. CDR1 and CDR2 from the germline V gene are KGHSH and LQKENI. The CDR3 consists of 13 residues. CDR3 bases: TGTGCCAGCTCACGGGACGGGGCCAACGTCCTGACTTTC. Translation: CASSRDGANVLTF.

This clonotype came up many times. The rearrangement joins TRBV4-1 to TRBJ1-6, with TRBD1 identical over 9 bases. The CDR3 is 14 residues long. Germline CDR1 MGHRA, CDR2 YSYEKL. V dropped 4 bases and J dropped 5; count of bases not matched to a gene: 0. The CDR3 here is CASSRDRDNSPLHF. The DNA for the CDR3 is TGCGCCAGCAGCCGGGACAGGGATAATTCACCCCTCCACTTT.

This clonotype was counted a few times. J is TRBJ1-2 and V is TRBV4-1; no firm D call. Trimming cost V 1 base and J 8 bases, with 14 bases left between them. CDR3 size: 14 residues. Looked up from germline, CDR1 is MGHRA and CDR2 is YSYEKL. Here the CDR3 reads CASSQVRPGIGYTF. CDR3 DNA: TGCGCCAGCAGCCAAGTCAGGCCCGGGATAGGCTACACCTTC.

This CDR3 reads CASSFGTGAEQYV. CDR3 sequence (DNA): TGTGCCAGCAGTTTTGGGACAGGGGCCGAGCAGTACGTC. The chain has TRBV27 and TRBJ2-7; 10 bases are shared with TRBD1. There are 13 residues in the CDR3. Germline values: CDR1 MNHEY, CDR2 SMNVEV (reference sequence). The V and J ends lost 3 bases and 6 bases, in that order; junction bases with no gene match: 2.

The V call is TRBV5-6, the J call TRBJ2-7; the D is unclear. Trimming removed 0 bases from V and 4 bases from J, with 5 bases in between. Germline CDR1 reads SGHDT; CDR2 reads YYEEEE. The CDR3 runs to 12 residues. CDR3: CASSLDQYEQYF. CDR3 DNA sequence: TGTGCCAGCAGCTTGGATCAATACGAGCAGTACTTC.

Here the CDR3 DNA reads TGTGCCAGCGCGCTAAACTCTGGAAACACCATATATTTT. Translated, it gives CASALNSGNTIYF. The chain combines TRBV4-2 with TRBJ1-3; D is ambiguous. Trimming took off 8 bases at V and 0 bases at J, with 8 bases between the two ends. This CDR3 is built from 13 residues. Per germline, CDR1 LGHNA and CDR2 YNFKEQ.

At least ten counts were recorded for this clonotype. The CDR3 coding sequence is TGTGCCAGCAGTGAGACAGGGTATGGCTACACCTTC. Residues: CASSETGYGYTF. This chain connects TRBV12-3 or TRBV12-4 to TRBJ1-2; TRBD1 matches 7 bases. J lost 5 bases, V lost 5 bases, and 2 bases had no gene match. The CDR3 contains 12 residues.

There are many counts of this clonotype. The chain joins TRBV11-2 to TRBJ2-1; D remains unclear. The V gene lost 1 base and the J gene lost 9 bases, with 7 bases spanning the gap. The CDR3 extends over 12 amino acids. Germline V gives CDR1 SGHAT, CDR2 FQNNGV. CDR3 nucleotides: TGTGCCAGCAGCTTAGTTGTAGGTGAGCAGTTCTTC. It encodes CASSLVVGEQFF.

The chain couples TRBV4-1 to TRBJ2-3, with TRBD2 identical over 13 bases. CDR1 and CDR2 from the germline V gene are MGHRA and YSYEKL. The CDR3 consists of 15 residues. V lost 6 bases and J lost 7; bases outside the gene matches: 7. The CDR3 spells CASSYRLAGGYTQYF. CDR3 nucleotide sequence: TGCGCCAGCAGTTACCGACTAGCGGGGGGCTATACGCAGTATTTT.

This clonotype was recorded a few times. The chain combines TRBV20-1 with TRBJ2-5, with D perhaps matching TRBD2 (5 bases). Germline values: CDR1 DFQATT, CDR2 SNEGSKA (reference sequence). The CDR3 sequence is 14 residues long. V was pared by 1 base and J by 9 bases, with 18 bases between. DNA of the CDR3: TGCAGTGCTAGAGCAGAGACTACACTCGGGGCCCAGTACTTC. This translates into CSARAETTLGAQYF.

Ten or more counts support this clonotype. The chain couples TRBV12-3 or TRBV12-4 to TRBJ2-1, with 8 bases lining up with TRBD2. J gave up 0 bases and V 4 bases, and 8 bases lay outside the gene matches. This CDR3 is built from 17 residues. For the CDR3, the DNA is TGTGCCAGCAGTTCGACAGCGGGGGCCTACTCCTACAATGAGCAGTTCTTC. Its protein is CASSSTAGAYSYNEQFF.

This rearrangement joins TRBV7-3 to TRBJ2-3; no clear D. Germline CDR1 reads SGHTA; CDR2 reads FQGTGA. Between the trimmed V and J ends, which lost 5 bases and 3 bases, there was a span of 15 bases. The CDR3 contains 15 residues. CDR3 residues: CASSPRAQFTDTQYF. Written as DNA, the CDR3 is TGTGCCAGCAGCCCGAGAGCTCAGTTTACAGATACGCAGTATTTT.

This clonotype was found many times. The chain carries TRBV5-1 and TRBJ2-2; no clear D gene. V was clipped by 5 bases and J by 5 bases, with 10 bases between them. The CDR3 totals 13 residues. The germline gives CDR1 SGHRS, CDR2 YFSETQ. CDR3 nucleotides: TGCGCCAGCAGGCTGGCTGGGACCGGGGAGCTGTTTTTT. Translated: CASRLAGTGELFF.

This clonotype was recorded a few times. In nucleotides, the CDR3 is TGTGCCAGCAGAACCATAGCGGGGGGGCCTCGAGAGCAGTACGTC. Protein sequence: CASRTIAGGPREQYV. V is TRBV7-2 and J is TRBJ2-7; 11 bases fit TRBD2. V lost 6 bases and J lost 7; bases outside the gene matches: 11. The CDR3 sequence is 15 residues long. CDR1 is SGHTA and CDR2 is FQGNSA in the germline V gene.

Concerning this clonotype itself: One end of the junction does not line up with germline, which may come from a read error. The rearrangement uses TRBV14 and TRBJ2-1; D possibly corresponds to TRBD1 (6 bases). The CDR3 is 13 residues long. Per the germline V gene, CDR1 is SGHDN and CDR2 is FVKESK. CDR3 in amino acids: CASNQDRSNEQFF. Written as DNA, the CDR3 is TGTGCCAGCAACCAAGACAGGTCGAATGAGCAGTTCTTC.

The chain combines TRBV2 with TRBJ2-1; 13 nucleotides line up with TRBD2. J was trimmed by 6 bases and V by 6 bases; bases with no gene match: 8. CDR1 and CDR2 from the germline V gene are SNHLY and FYNNEI. This CDR3 is built from 16 residues. For the CDR3, the DNA is TGTGCCAGCAGCCCCACGGGACTAGCGGGGACCAATGAGCAGTTCTTC. Protein product: CASSPTGLAGTNEQFF.

This clonotype was observed a few times. The chain joins TRBV28 to TRBJ2-7; D possibly corresponds to TRBD2 (5 bases). V dropped 5 bases and J dropped 3 bases, with 14 bases sitting between them. CDR1 and CDR2 from the germline V gene are MDHEN and SYDVKM. The CDR3 totals 14 residues. The CDR3 sequence is CASSPISGFYEQYV. The CDR3 DNA is TGTGCCAGCAGTCCAATATCGGGGTTCTACGAGCAGTACGTC.